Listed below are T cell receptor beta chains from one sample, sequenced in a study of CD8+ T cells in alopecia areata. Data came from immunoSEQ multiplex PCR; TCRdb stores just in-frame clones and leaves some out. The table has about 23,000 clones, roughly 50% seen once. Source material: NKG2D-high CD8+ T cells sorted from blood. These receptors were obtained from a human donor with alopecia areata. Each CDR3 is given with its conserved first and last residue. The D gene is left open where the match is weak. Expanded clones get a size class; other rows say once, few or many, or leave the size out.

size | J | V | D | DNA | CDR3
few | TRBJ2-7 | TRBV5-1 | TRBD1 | TGCGCCAGCAGCACGCGGTTGTGGGACAGGGGGCCCAACGAGCAGTACTTC | CASSTRLWDRGPNEQYF
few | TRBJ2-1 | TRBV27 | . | TGTGCCAGCAGTTACACTCGTCAGAATCCCGGTGAGCAGTTCTTC | CASSYTRQNPGEQFF
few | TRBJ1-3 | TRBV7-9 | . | TGTGCCAGCAGCTTAGAGTATCCGGGACGGGTCTCTGGAAACACCATATATTTT | CASSLEYPGRVSGNTIYF
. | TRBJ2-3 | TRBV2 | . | TGTGCCAGCAGGGACAGATACACAGATACGCAGTATTTT | CASRDRYTDTQYF
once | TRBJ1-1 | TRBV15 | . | TGTGCCACCAGCAGATTTCGGGGGGCGAACACTGAAGCTTTCTTT | CATSRFRGANTEAFF
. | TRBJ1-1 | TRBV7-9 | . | TGTGCCAGCAGCTTGGCGGCCACTGAAGCTTTCTTT | CASSLAATEAFF
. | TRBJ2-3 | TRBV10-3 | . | TGTGCCATCACTGGGCCAACCACAGATACGCAGTATTTT | CAITGPTTDTQYF
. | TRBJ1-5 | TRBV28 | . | TGTGCCAGCAGTTTTATCCAGAACAATCAGCCCCAGCATTTT | CASSFIQNNQPQHF
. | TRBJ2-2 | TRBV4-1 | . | TGCGCCAGCAGCCAAATTTTAGGGACCGGGGAGCTGTTTTTT | CASSQILGTGELFF
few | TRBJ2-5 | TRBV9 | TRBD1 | TGTGCCAGCAGCCGACCGGGACAGGGAGCGGAGACCCAGTACTTC | CASSRPGQGAETQYF
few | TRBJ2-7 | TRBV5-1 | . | TGCGCCAGCAGCCCCCCGGCATACGAGCAGTACTTC | CASSPPAYEQYF
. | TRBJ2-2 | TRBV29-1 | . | TGCAGCGGAATGACAGGAGTCTCCACCGGGGAGCTGTTTTTT | CSGMTGVSTGELFF
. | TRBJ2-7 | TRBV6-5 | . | TGTGCCAGCAGTTACTCGACGCCCGGGGTGGTCTACGAGCAGTACTTC | CASSYSTPGVVYEQYF
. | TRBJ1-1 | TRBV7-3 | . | TGTGCCAGCAGCGCTACAGGTCCCACTGAAGCTTTCTTT | CASSATGPTEAFF
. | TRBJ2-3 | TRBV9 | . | TGTGCCAGCAGCGTAGGGTTAGCGGAGTCCCTCACAGATACGCAGTATTTT | CASSVGLAESLTDTQYF
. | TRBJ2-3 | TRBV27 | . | TGTGCCAGCAGTTCCGCCACGACGCAGTATTTT | CASSSATTQYF
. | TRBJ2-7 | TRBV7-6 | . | TGTGCCAGCAGCTTAACGGGGGCGTACGAGCAGTACTTC | CASSLTGAYEQYF
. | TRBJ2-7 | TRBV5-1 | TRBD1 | TGCGCCAGCAGCTCGGGACAGGGGGCCGACGAGCAGTACTTC | CASSSGQGADEQYF
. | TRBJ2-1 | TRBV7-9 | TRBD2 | TGTGCCAGCAGCTTAGATATCGGCGGGGGGGCGCCCGGCAATGAGCAGTTCTTC | CASSLDIGGGAPGNEQFF
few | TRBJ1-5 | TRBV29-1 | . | TGCAGCGTTGGAGGGGATACGGGCCAGCCCCAGCATTTT | CSVGGDTGQPQHF
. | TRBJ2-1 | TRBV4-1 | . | TGCGCCAGCAGCCAAGATTTGGCGGAACTCGCTTCTAACGATGAGCAGTTCTTC | CASSQDLAELASNDEQFF
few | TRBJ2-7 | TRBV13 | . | TGTGCCAGCAGCCCTGGCTACGAGCAGTACTTC | CASSPGYEQYF
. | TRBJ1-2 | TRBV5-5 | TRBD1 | TGTGCCAGCAGCCGGGGACAGGGAGGTTGGGATGGCTACACCTTC | CASSRGQGGWDGYTF
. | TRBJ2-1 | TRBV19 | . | TGTGCCAGTAGTATGACCCCCGTGACCAATGAGCAGTTCTTC | CASSMTPVTNEQFF
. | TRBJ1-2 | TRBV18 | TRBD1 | TGTGCCAGCTCACCCCTAACAGGGGCTTTTAACTATGGCTACACCTTC | CASSPLTGAFNYGYTF
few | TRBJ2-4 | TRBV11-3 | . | TGTGCCAGCGCAGGGTGGGAAAACATTCAGTACTTC | CASAGWENIQYF
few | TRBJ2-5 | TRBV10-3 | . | TGTGCCATCAGCCGGGAAGGGCGAGAGACCCAGTACTTC | CAISREGRETQYF
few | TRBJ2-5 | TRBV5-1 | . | TGCGCCAGCAGCTTGTACATCCAAGAGACCCAGTACTTC | CASSLYIQETQYF
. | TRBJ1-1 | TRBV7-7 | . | TGTGCTAGCAGCCCTGGGTGGGGGACTGAAGCTTTCTTT | CASSPGWGTEAFF
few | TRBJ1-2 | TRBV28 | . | TGTGCCAGCAGTTTTCCCAGGGGCCGCCCTATGACCTTC | CASSFPRGRPMTF
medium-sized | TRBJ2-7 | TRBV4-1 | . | TGCGCCAGCAGCCAAGAAAGCCAGTTCGACTACGAGCAGTACTTC | CASSQESQFDYEQYF
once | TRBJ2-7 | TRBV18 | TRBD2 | TGTGCCAGCTCACCACCCCCTGGGACTAGCGGGAGGGCTTACGAGCAGTACTTC | CASSPPPGTSGRAYEQYF
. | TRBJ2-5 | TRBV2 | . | TGTGCCAGCAGTGAAGGAGACAGAGAGACCCAGTACTTC | CASSEGDRETQYF
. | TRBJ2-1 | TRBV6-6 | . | TGTGCCAGCAGCGAATATTCCTACAATGAGCAGTTCTTC | CASSEYSYNEQFF
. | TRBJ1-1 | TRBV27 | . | TGTGCCAGCAGCTGGGGGCCTATGAACACTGAAGCTTTCTTT | CASSWGPMNTEAFF
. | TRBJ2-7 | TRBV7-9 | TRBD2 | TGTGCCAGCAGCCCACCGGGACTAGCGACTTACGAGCAGTACTTC | CASSPPGLATYEQYF
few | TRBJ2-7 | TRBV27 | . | TGTGCCAGCAGTTTATTCCTAAACTACGAGCAGTACTTC | CASSLFLNYEQYF
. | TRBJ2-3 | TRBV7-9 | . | TGTGCCAGCAGCCAGCGTCTTGGCACAGATACGCAGTATTTT | CASSQRLGTDTQYF
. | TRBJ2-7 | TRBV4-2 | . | TGTGCCAGCAGCCAAGGTAGCGGCTACGAGCAGTACTTC | CASSQGSGYEQYF
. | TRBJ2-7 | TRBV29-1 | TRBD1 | TGCAGCGTTCCAGGACAGGGGGGCTACGAGCAGTACTTC | CSVPGQGGYEQYF
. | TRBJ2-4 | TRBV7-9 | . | TGTGCCAGCAGCTTAGCGCAACTATCCCACATTCAGTACTTC | CASSLAQLSHIQYF
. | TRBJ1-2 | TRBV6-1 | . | TGTGCCAGCAGTGAAGGCTTGGGACCCAATTTCGCCGGCTATGGCTACACCTTC | CASSEGLGPNFAGYGYTF
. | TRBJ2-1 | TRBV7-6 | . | TGTGCCAGCAGCCTTACCGGGACTTCTCCCTACAATGAGCAGTTCTTC | CASSLTGTSPYNEQFF
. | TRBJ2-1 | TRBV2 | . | TGTGCCAGCAGTGACCCTAGCGTGTACAATGAGCAGTTCTTC | CASSDPSVYNEQFF
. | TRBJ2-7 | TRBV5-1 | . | TGCGCCAGCAGCTTGGATGACTCGCGCGAGCAGTACTTC | CASSLDDSREQYF
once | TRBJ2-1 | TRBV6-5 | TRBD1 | TGTGCCAGCAGTTACCGAGGACAGGACAATGAGCAGTTCTTC | CASSYRGQDNEQFF
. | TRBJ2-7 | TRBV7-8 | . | TGTGCCAGCAGCTCCGGGACCTTATATCACTACGAGCAGTACTTC | CASSSGTLYHYEQYF
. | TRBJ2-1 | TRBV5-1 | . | TGCGCCAGCAGCTTGGCCTTATTAGACCGTTGGTACAATGAGCAGTTCTTC | CASSLALLDRWYNEQFF
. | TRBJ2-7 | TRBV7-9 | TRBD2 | TGTGCCAGCAGCTTAGTCGGCGGGAGGGCCGAGCAGTACTTC | CASSLVGGRAEQYF
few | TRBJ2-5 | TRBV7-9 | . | TGTGCCAGCAGCGTTCGTTCACATCCAACCCAAGAGACCCAGTACTTC | CASSVRSHPTQETQYF
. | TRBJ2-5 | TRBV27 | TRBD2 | TGTGCCAGCAGTCCCCTGGGACTAAAAGAGACCCAGTACTTC | CASSPLGLKETQYF
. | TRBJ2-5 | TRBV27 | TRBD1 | TGTGCCAGCAGTTCACGGACAGGGGGAGAGACCCAGTACTTC | CASSSRTGGETQYF
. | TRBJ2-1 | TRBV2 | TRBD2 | TGTGCCGGGCTAGCGGGAGGATCCAATGAGCAGTTCTTC | CAGLAGGSNEQFF
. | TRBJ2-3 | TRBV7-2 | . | TGTGCCAGCAGCTTAGCATTACTTGTCGCGGACAGCACAGATACGCAGTATTTT | CASSLALLVADSTDTQYF
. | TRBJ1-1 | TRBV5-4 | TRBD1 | TGTGCCAGCAGCTTGGCCGTAGCGACAGGGGAAGCTTTCTTT | CASSLAVATGEAFF
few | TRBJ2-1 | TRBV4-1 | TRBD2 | TGCGCCAGCAGTCCCGGGACTAGCGGGAGAGCTGAGCAGTTCTTC | CASSPGTSGRAEQFF
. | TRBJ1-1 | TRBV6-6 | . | TGTGCCAGCAGGGAGGGACCTGACGGAGCTTTCTTT | CASREGPDGAFF